The 16 T cell receptor beta chains listed next were all sequenced from one sample in a study of blood T cell dynamics during melanoma immunotherapy. Method: immunoSEQ multiplex PCR; TCRdb's copy keeps in-frame clones and lacks some. The sample shows about 17,000 clones, 75% to 85% of them seen only once. Time point of the sample: pre-treatment baseline. This specimen was blood, taken from a patient treated with checkpoint blockade. The receptors derive from a human donor with melanoma.

The gene calls are TRBV5-8 and TRBJ2-7, with D possibly being TRBD2 (6 bases). Trimming pared 0 bases from V and 1 base from J, leaving 11 bases between. CDR3 length: 15 amino acids. In germline, CDR1 is SGHTS, CDR2 YDEGEE. In DNA form, the CDR3 reads TGTGCCAGCAGCTTGGGTCAGGGACTGTCCTACGAGCAGTACTTC. Its translation: CASSLGQGLSYEQYF.

Concerning this clone: This CDR3 is also generated by other DNA sequences in the sample. The chain joins TRBV5-6 to TRBJ2-7; TRBD1 aligns across 7 bases. The CDR3 runs 14 residues. In germline, CDR1 is SGHDT, CDR2 YYEEEE. The V and J ends lost 1 base and 3 bases, in that order; junction bases with no gene match: 4. CDR3 sequence reads: CASSLRQGGYEQYF. The DNA of the CDR3 is TGTGCCAGCAGCTTGCGACAGGGTGGCTACGAGCAGTACTTC.

The V gene is TRBV7-3, the J gene TRBJ2-2; D not resolved. Trimming took off 5 bases at V and 0 bases at J, with 13 bases between the two ends. This CDR3 comprises 16 residues. Germline-derived CDR1 and CDR2 are SGHTA and FQGTGA. This CDR3 is CASSGFGLANTGELFF. The CDR3 DNA reads as TGTGCCAGCAGCGGTTTCGGGCTAGCGAACACCGGGGAGCTGTTTTTT. The full variable domain, rest sourced from reference TRBV7-3 and TRBJ2-2, is GAGVSQTPSNKVTEKGKYVELRCDPISGHTALYWYRQSLGQGPEFLIYFQGTGAADDSGLPNDRFFAVRPEGSVSTLKIQRTERGDSAVYLCASSGFGLANTGELFFGEGSRLTVL.

CDR3 sequence (DNA): TGTGCCAGCAGCGAGGAAGGACTAGCGGCGAACACCGGGGAGCTGTTTTTT. It translates to CASSEEGLAANTGELFF. The V and J genes are TRBV5-8 and TRBJ2-2; 10 bases line up with TRBD2. Trimming at V came to 4 bases and at J to 0 bases, leaving 6 bases not matched to a gene. The length of the CDR3 is 17 residues. Germline V gives CDR1 SGHTS, CDR2 YDEGEE.

This sequence joins TRBV5-1 and TRBJ2-5; TRBD1 aligns across 8 bases. J was trimmed by 5 bases and V by 3 bases; bases with no gene match: 6. CDR1 is SGHRS, CDR2 YFSETQ, per germline. The CDR3 is 14 residues long. This CDR3 is CASSWGTGPETQYF. Written as DNA, the CDR3 is TGCGCCAGCAGCTGGGGGACAGGACCGGAGACCCAGTACTTC.

The chain recombines TRBV18 with TRBJ1-5, with TRBD1 as a possible D gene (5 bases). The CDR3 is 13 amino acids. V lost 6 bases and J 7 bases, leaving 13 bases between the germline ends. Germline loops: CDR1 KGHSH, CDR2 LQKENI. CDR3 nucleotide sequence: TGTGCCAGCTCCCTCGACAGAGGGCAGCCCCAGCATTTT. Translating it yields CASSLDRGQPQHF.

The chain joins TRBV9 to TRBJ2-1, with a possible D match to TRBD2 (6 bases). The CDR3 length is 17 residues. Looked up from germline, CDR1 is SGDLS and CDR2 is YYNGEE. With 4 bases removed from V and 0 bases from J, the gap between germline ends came to 17 bases. The CDR3 DNA is TGTGCCAGCAGCCCCATTCACGGGACTTCCTCCTACAATGAGCAGTTCTTC. Amino acids: CASSPIHGTSSYNEQFF.

The gene calls are TRBV30 and TRBJ2-7; 12 nucleotides align to TRBD2. CDR3 size: 18 residues. Trimming at V came to 3 bases and at J to 0 bases, leaving 12 bases not matched to a gene. CDR1 is GTSNPN, CDR2 SVGIG, per germline (reference sequence). The CDR3 here is CAWRFLAGGPDPSYEQYF. The CDR3 DNA follows: TGTGCCTGGAGGTTCCTAGCGGGAGGGCCAGACCCCTCCTACGAGCAGTACTTC.

This clone was observed a handful of times. The chain joins TRBV19 to TRBJ2-7, with TRBD1 identical over 10 bases. V dropped 6 bases and J dropped 4; count of bases not matched to a gene: 9. Germline V CDR1 and CDR2: LNHDA, SQIVND (reference sequence). This CDR3 comprises 15 residues. The CDR3 sequence: CASSRPGQGLYEQYF. As DNA, the CDR3 is TGTGCCAGTAGCCGACCGGGACAGGGGTTGTACGAGCAGTACTTC. Combining the CDR3 with reference TRBV19 and TRBJ2-7 gives the whole variable domain DGGITQSPKYLFRKEGQNVTLSCEQNLNHDAMYWYRQDPGQGLRLIYYSQIVNDFQKGDIAEGYSVSREKKESFPLTVTSAQKNPTAFYLCASSRPGQGLYEQYFGPGTRLTVT.

The chain has TRBV19 and TRBJ2-2, with D maybe TRBD2 (5 bases). The V and J ends lost 5 bases and 5 bases respectively, with 18 bases between them. The CDR3 loop spans 16 amino acids. The germline V gene encodes CDR1 LNHDA and CDR2 SQIVND (reference sequence). The CDR3 DNA reads TGTGCCAGTAGTCCTCCCGGGAAACCTGGGACCGGGGAGCTGTTTTTT. Protein sequence: CASSPPGKPGTGELFF.

The chain joins TRBV7-2 to TRBJ2-2, with D unresolved. The germline gives CDR1 SGHTA, CDR2 FQGNSA. The CDR3 sequence is 14 residues long. Deletions cut 4 bases from V and 4 bases from J, with 10 bases between. CDR3 sequence (DNA): TGTGCCAGCAGCTCAGCCAGCCCCACCGGGGAGCTGTTTTTT. It translates to CASSSASPTGELFF.

The V gene is TRBV2, the J gene TRBJ2-7, with D possibly TRBD1 on 5 matching bases. Germline V gene sequence: CDR1 SNHLY, CDR2 FYNNEI. CDR3 length equals 13 residues. The ends were cut back, 3 bases at V and 6 bases at J, with 12 bases in the middle. The CDR3 loop is CASSDLAGSEQYF. In nucleotides, the CDR3 is TGTGCCAGCAGTGATTTGGCAGGGTCCGAGCAGTACTTC.

The chain carries TRBV2 and TRBJ2-7; D is possibly TRBD1 (6 bases). Trimming removed 3 bases from V and 6 bases from J, with 12 bases in between. CDR1 is SNHLY, CDR2 FYNNEI, per germline. This CDR3 is 13 amino acids long. CDR3: CASSEGASSEQYF. The CDR3 coding sequence is TGTGCCAGCAGTGAGGGGGCTAGCTCCGAGCAGTACTTC.

This clone was counted a few times. The chain uses TRBV6-1 and TRBJ1-4, with 8 bases that match TRBD1. The CDR3 has 14 residues. Losses at the gene ends were 0 bases for V and 7 bases for J; bases not matched to a gene: 1. The germline V gene has CDR1 MNHNS and CDR2 SASEGT. This CDR3 is CASSEATGVEKLFF. For the CDR3, the DNA is TGTGCCAGCAGTGAAGCGACAGGGGTTGAAAAACTGTTTTTT.

The chain combines TRBV19 with TRBJ1-1, with D maybe TRBD1 (6 bases). Deletions cut 5 bases from V and 2 bases from J, with 15 bases between. The CDR3 runs to 15 residues. CDR1 and CDR2 (germline): LNHDA, SQIVND (reference sequence). The CDR3 bases are TGTGCCAGTAGTTTCGGGGGGGGCGGAAACACTGAAGCTTTCTTT. Translated, it gives CASSFGGGGNTEAFF.

The chain combines TRBV5-5 with TRBJ1-6; D gene uncertain. The CDR3 covers 19 residues. The V end lost 4 bases, the J end lost 6 bases, and 26 bases lay between the germline ends. CDR1 is SGHKS and CDR2 is YYEKEE in the germline V gene (reference sequence). In DNA form, the CDR3 reads TGTGCCAGCAGCCAAGTCTTCGGGAAGCGACGGAAATCTAATTCACCCCTCCACTTT. Residues: CASSQVFGKRRKSNSPLHF.